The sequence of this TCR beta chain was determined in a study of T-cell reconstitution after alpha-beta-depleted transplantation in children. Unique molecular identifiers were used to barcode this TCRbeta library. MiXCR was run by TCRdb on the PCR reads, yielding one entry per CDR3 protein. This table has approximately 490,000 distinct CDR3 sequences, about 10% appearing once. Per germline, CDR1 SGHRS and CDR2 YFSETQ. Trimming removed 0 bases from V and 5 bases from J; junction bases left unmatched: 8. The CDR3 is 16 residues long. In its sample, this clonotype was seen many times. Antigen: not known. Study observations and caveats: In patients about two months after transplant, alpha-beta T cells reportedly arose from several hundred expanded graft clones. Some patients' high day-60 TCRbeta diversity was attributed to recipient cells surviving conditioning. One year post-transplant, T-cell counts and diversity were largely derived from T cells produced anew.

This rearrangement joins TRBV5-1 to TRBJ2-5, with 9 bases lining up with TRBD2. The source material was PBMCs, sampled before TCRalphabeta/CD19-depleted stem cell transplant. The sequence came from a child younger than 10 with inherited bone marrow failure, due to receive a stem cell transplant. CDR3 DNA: TGCGCCAGCAGCTTGGTGGCGGGAGGGCCCCAGGAGACCCAGTACTTC. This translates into CASSLVAGGPQETQYF.